The next 18 T cell receptor beta chains were all read from a single sample in a study of cytomegalovirus exposure and HLA in healthy donors. PCR used 60 Vbeta primers and 13 Jbeta primers. This table comes from immunoSEQ multiplex PCR, and its TCRdb copy is limited to in-frame clones, with some not included. Here the sample spans roughly 93,000 clones, roughly 70% being singletons. The material sequenced was PBMCs. The source is a male donor in good health and CMV-seronegative.

The V call is TRBV6-4, the J call TRBJ2-1; D is perhaps TRBD2 (5 bases). Trimming cost V 5 bases and J 0 bases, with 11 bases left between them. The V gene's germline CDR1 is MRHNA and CDR2 SNTAGT. The CDR3 covers 15 residues. CDR3 DNA sequence: TGTGCCAGCAGTCCCGGGGAAAGCTCCTACAATGAGCAGTTCTTC. Encoded protein: CASSPGESSYNEQFF.

There are a few counts of this clone. The chain uses TRBV21-1 and TRBJ1-5. TRBV21-1 has pseudogene status. This CDR3 region has 16 residues. The CDR3 nucleotides read TGTGCCAGCAGCAAAGAGGCCCGGGGTAGCAATCAGCCCCAGCATTTT. Translating it yields CASSKEARGSNQPQHF.

The chain carries TRBV7-8 and TRBJ2-3, with D unresolved. Germline V gene data show CDR1 as SGHVS and CDR2 as FQNEAQ. Trimming pared 2 bases from V and 2 bases from J, leaving 2 bases between. The CDR3 totals 12 residues. The CDR3 region is CASSLLTDTQYF. The CDR3, as DNA: TGTGCCAGCAGCTTACTCACAGATACGCAGTATTTT.

This clone was counted a few times. The chain combines TRBV7-9 with TRBJ2-7; possible D gene TRBD1, 5 bases. This CDR3 is built from 13 residues. V lost 6 bases and J lost 0, with 9 bases in between. The germline gives CDR1 SEHNR, CDR2 FQNEAQ (reference sequence). The CDR3: CASSTDSSYEQYF. The CDR3, as DNA: TGTGCCAGCAGTACTGACAGCTCCTACGAGCAGTACTTC.

This sequence joins TRBV7-3 and TRBJ2-7; D possibly corresponds to TRBD2 (5 bases). The V end lost 2 bases, the J end lost 4 bases, and 18 bases lay between the germline ends. CDR1 is SGHTA, CDR2 FQGTGA, per germline. The CDR3 length is 16 residues. CDR3 sequence (DNA): TGTGCCAGCAGCTTATCTTGGGTGGGAGTAGAATACGAGCAGTACTTC. As protein: CASSLSWVGVEYEQYF.

In nucleotides, the CDR3 is TGTGCCAGCAGTGTCGTAAACTCCTACGAGCAGTACTTC. Its translation is CASSVVNSYEQYF. The V call is TRBV6-1, the J call TRBJ2-7, with D unclear. Germline V CDR1 and CDR2: MNHNS, SASEGT. This CDR3 is built from 13 residues. V lost 4 bases, J lost 0 bases, and 7 bases lay in between.

V is TRBV9 and J is TRBJ2-2; 8 bases are shared with TRBD1. Germline loops: CDR1 SGDLS, CDR2 YYNGEE. With 0 bases clipped from V and 3 bases from J, the junction kept 1 base outside the gene matches. There are 15 residues in the CDR3. CDR3 loop: CASSVGTGHTGELFF. CDR3 coding DNA: TGTGCCAGCAGCGTAGGGACAGGGCACACCGGGGAGCTGTTTTTT.

This chain connects TRBV9 to TRBJ1-5, with D perhaps TRBD1 (5 bases). Germline CDR1 is SGDLS and CDR2 is YYNGEE. The CDR3 totals 14 residues. V was cut by 4 bases and J by 3 bases, with 11 bases left in between. The chain's CDR3 is CASSRGRYNQPQHF. CDR3 DNA sequence: TGTGCCAGCAGCAGGGGTAGGTACAATCAGCCCCAGCATTTT.

V usage is TRBV15 and J usage is TRBJ2-7, with D perhaps TRBD2 (5 bases). Trimming pared 3 bases from V and 0 bases from J, leaving 12 bases between. This CDR3 comprises 15 residues. CDR1 is LNHNV and CDR2 is YYDKDF in the germline V gene (reference sequence). DNA for the CDR3: TGTGCCACCAGCAGGACGGGAATAAGCTCCTACGAGCAGTACTTC. It yields the protein CATSRTGISSYEQYF.

This rearrangement joins TRBV9 to TRBJ2-7; 11 positions agree with TRBD2. Per germline, CDR1 SGDLS and CDR2 YYNGEE. This CDR3 has 16 residues. V dropped 2 bases and J dropped 0; count of bases not matched to a gene: 4. CDR3 loop: CASSVSGRGSSYEQYF. DNA of the CDR3: TGTGCCAGCAGCGTTAGCGGGAGGGGTAGCTCCTACGAGCAGTACTTC.

This clone was observed a handful of times. This chain connects TRBV27 to TRBJ1-5; the match to TRBD1 covers 10 bases. The junction had 4 bases not matched to a gene; V was cut back by 5 bases and J by 6 bases. The germline V gene has CDR1 MNHEY and CDR2 SMNVEV (reference sequence). This CDR3 region has 14 residues. In nucleotides, the CDR3 is TGTGCCAGCAGTCCGGACAGGGGGAGTCAGCCCCAGCATTTT. Amino acid sequence: CASSPDRGSQPQHF.

The chain is built from TRBV15 and TRBJ2-4; D might be TRBD1 (6 bases). The CDR3 is made up of 14 amino acids. The V end lost 2 bases, the J end lost 4 bases, and 9 bases lay between the germline ends. CDR1 and CDR2 from the germline V gene are LNHNV and YYDKDF (reference sequence). The DNA of the CDR3 is TGTGCCACCAGCAGAACGAGGGGGAAAAACATTCAGTACTTC. Its translation: CATSRTRGKNIQYF.

V and J are TRBV29-1 and TRBJ2-1; possible D gene TRBD2, 6 bases. The CDR3 length is 16 residues. Trimming removed 3 bases at V and 4 bases at J, with 19 bases between. Germline V gene sequence: CDR1 SQVTM, CDR2 ANQGSEA. CDR3 DNA sequence: TGCAGCGTTGACGGGAAGGGCGGGATAACTTACAATGAGCAGTTCTTC. It specifies CSVDGKGGITYNEQFF.

The V and J genes are TRBV7-8 and TRBJ1-2; tentatively, D is TRBD1 (5 bases). Germline values: CDR1 SGHVS, CDR2 FQNEAQ. The germline V and J ends were trimmed by 1 base and 1 base, with 10 bases remaining between them. The CDR3 has 15 residues. CDR3 nucleotide sequence: TGTGCCAGCAGCTTAGGGTTAGGGGTTAACTATGGCTACACCTTC. Translation gives CASSLGLGVNYGYTF.

The V gene is TRBV30, the J gene TRBJ2-1; 12 nucleotides align to TRBD2. V gave up 5 bases and J gave up 8 bases; unmatched junction bases: 10. CDR1 GTSNPN and CDR2 SVGIG come from the germline V gene (reference sequence). This CDR3 is 15 amino acids long. Here the CDR3 reads CAWEVRTSGTHEQFF. The CDR3 DNA reads as TGTGCCTGGGAGGTGAGGACTAGCGGGACCCATGAGCAGTTCTTC.

This chain joins TRBV2 and TRBJ2-1; D is perhaps TRBD1 (6 bases). The CDR3 has 14 amino acids. CDR1 SNHLY and CDR2 FYNNEI come from the germline V gene. Trimming removed 4 bases from V and 2 bases from J, with 9 bases in between. Here the CDR3 reads CASSVQGPYNEQFF. DNA of the CDR3: TGTGCCAGCAGTGTTCAGGGGCCCTACAATGAGCAGTTCTTC.

This clone is a singleton in its sample. This chain links TRBV19 with TRBJ1-1; unclear D gene. The CDR3 consists of 15 residues. Per germline, CDR1 LNHDA and CDR2 SQIVND (reference sequence). V was pared by 1 base and J by 0 bases, with 9 bases between. The CDR3 reads CASSIARGLNTEAFF. The CDR3, as DNA: TGTGCCAGTAGTATAGCGAGAGGATTGAACACTGAAGCTTTCTTT.

V gene TRBV14 combines with J gene TRBJ2-5; D remains ambiguous. Germline CDR1 and CDR2: SGHDN and FVKESK. CDR3 length equals 14 residues. V lost 2 bases, J lost 2 bases, and 9 bases lay in between. The CDR3 reads CASSQLPRQETQYF. CDR3 sequence (DNA): TGTGCCAGCAGCCAATTGCCTAGACAAGAGACCCAGTACTTC.